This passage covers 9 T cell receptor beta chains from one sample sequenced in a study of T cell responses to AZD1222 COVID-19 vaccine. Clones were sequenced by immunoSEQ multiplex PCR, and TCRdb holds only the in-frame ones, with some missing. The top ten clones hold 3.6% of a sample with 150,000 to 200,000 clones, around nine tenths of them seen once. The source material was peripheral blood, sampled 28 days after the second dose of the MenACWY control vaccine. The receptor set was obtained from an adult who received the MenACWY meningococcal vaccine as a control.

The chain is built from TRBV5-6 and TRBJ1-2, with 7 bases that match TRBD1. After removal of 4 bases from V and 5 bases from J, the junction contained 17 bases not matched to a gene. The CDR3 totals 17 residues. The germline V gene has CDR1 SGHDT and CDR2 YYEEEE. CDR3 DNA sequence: TGTGCCAGCAGCCGTGTGGCAGGGACAGCCTCGGGGTATGGCTACACCTTC. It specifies CASSRVAGTASGYGYTF. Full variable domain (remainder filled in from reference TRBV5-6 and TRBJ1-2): DAGVTQSPTHLIKTRGQQVTLRCSPKSGHDTVSWYQQALGQGPQFIFQYYEEEERQRGNFPDRFSGHQFPNYSSELNVNALLLGDSALYLCASSRVAGTASGYGYTFGSGTRLTVV.

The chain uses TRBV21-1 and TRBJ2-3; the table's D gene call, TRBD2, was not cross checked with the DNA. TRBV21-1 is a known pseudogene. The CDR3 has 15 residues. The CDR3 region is CASSKRKATTDTQYF. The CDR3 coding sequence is TGTGCCAGCAGCAAGAGGAAAGCGACCACAGATACGCAGTATTTT.

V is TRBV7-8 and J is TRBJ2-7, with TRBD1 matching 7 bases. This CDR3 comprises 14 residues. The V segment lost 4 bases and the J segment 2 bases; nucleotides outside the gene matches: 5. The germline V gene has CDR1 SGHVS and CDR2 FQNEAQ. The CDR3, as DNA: TGTGCCAGCAGCTACCGACAGGGTCCCTACGAGCAGTACTTC. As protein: CASSYRQGPYEQYF.

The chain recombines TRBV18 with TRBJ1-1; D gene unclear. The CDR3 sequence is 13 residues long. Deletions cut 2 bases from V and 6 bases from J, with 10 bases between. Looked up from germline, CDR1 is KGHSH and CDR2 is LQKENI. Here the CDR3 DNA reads TGTGCCAGCTCACCATCGGTCGACTCTGAAGCTTTCTTT. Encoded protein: CASSPSVDSEAFF.

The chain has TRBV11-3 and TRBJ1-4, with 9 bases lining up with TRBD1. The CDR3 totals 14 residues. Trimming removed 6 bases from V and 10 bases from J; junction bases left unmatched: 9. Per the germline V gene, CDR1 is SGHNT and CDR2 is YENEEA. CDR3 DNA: TGTGCCAGCAGGACAACAGGGGGCAGCGGAAAACTGTTTTTT. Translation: CASRTTGGSGKLFF.

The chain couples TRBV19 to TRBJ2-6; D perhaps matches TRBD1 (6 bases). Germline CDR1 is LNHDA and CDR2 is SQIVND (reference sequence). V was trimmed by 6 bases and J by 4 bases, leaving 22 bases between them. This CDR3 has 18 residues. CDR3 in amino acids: CASSRHRLGAAGANVLTF. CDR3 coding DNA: TGTGCCAGTAGCCGTCACCGACTGGGGGCGGCGGGGGCCAACGTCCTGACTTTC.

In DNA form, the CDR3 reads TGTGCCAGCGGAAGGGACGGAGGGAGCTGGAGGTACGAGCAGTACTTC. Translation gives CASGRDGGSWRYEQYF. V is TRBV2 and J is TRBJ2-7, with D possibly TRBD2 on 6 matching bases. Trimming took 8 bases from V and 4 from J, leaving 24 bases between them. The length of the CDR3 is 16 residues. The germline CDR1 and CDR2 sequences are SNHLY and FYNNEI.

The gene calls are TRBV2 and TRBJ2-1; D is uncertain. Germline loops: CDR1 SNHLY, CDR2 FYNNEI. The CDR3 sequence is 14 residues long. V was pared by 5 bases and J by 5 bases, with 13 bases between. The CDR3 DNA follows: TGTGCCAGCAGTAAGTTTGGTTCGGACAATGAGCAGTTCTTC. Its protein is CASSKFGSDNEQFF.

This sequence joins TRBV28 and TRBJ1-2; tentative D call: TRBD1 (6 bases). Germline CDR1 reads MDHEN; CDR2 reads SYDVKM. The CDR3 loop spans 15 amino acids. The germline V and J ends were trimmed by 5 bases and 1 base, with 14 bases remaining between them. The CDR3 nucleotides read TGTGCCAGCAGTCCCCGGTGGGGACATAACTATGGCTACACCTTC. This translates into CASSPRWGHNYGYTF.